This TCR beta chain was retrieved from a study of blood T cell repertoires in COVID-19. Study as a whole: Nucleic acid was either cDNA or gDNA, and it came from T cells, B-cell-depleted T cells, or PBMCs.

This clone was seen a handful of times. V shed 8 bases and J 4 bases; nucleotides not matched to a gene: 10. Germline loops: CDR1 SNHLY, CDR2 FYNNEI. The CDR3 totals 15 residues. Repertoires were generated with immunoSEQ multiplex PCR, while TCRdb's copy carries only in-frame clones and drops some. This sample has roughly 480,000 clones, with roughly nine tenths found just once. Sequencing was carried out using peripheral blood. The clonotype comes from a young man with COVID-19, enrolled during active disease. The chain is built from TRBV2 and TRBJ1-5; 8 bases map to TRBD1. The CDR3 loop is CASGAGGEGNQPQHF. The CDR3 DNA is TGTGCCAGCGGGGCAGGGGGCGAAGGGAATCAGCCCCAGCATTTT.